This T cell receptor beta chain was captured by sequencing in a study of blood T cell repertoires in COVID-19. The authors' processing: Using reference gene primer amplification, nucleated cell counts were estimated. Sequencing used immunoSEQ multiplex PCR; TCRdb keeps in-frame clones, though not all of them. The V and J calls and clone size are taken from that table; D and trimming were inferred from the DNA. The table has 310,000 or so clones, about 82% seen once. The sample consisted of peripheral blood. The source of this sequence is a woman aged 45-59 years with acute or convalescent COVID-19.

The CDR3 sequence is CASTPGLAGVKETQYF. The CDR3 coding sequence is TGTGCCAGCACCCCAGGGCTAGCGGGAGTTAAAGAGACCCAGTACTTC. This chain joins TRBV6-2 or TRBV6-3 and TRBJ2-5; the match to TRBD2 covers 10 bases. Germline V CDR1 and CDR2: MNHEY, SVGEGT. J gave up 3 bases and V 7 bases, and 11 bases lay outside the gene matches. This CDR3 region has 16 residues.